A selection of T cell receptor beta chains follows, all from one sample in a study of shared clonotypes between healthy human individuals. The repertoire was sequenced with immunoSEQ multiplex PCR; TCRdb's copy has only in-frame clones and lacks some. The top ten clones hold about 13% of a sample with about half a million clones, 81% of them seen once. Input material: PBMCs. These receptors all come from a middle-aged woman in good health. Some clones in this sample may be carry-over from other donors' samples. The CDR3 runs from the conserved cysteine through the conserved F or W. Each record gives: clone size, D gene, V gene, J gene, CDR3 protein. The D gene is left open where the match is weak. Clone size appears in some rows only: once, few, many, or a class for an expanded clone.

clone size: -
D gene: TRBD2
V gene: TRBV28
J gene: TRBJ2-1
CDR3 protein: CASSPFSSGPSYNEQFF

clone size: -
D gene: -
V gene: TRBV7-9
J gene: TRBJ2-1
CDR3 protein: CASSLGQVRNEQFF

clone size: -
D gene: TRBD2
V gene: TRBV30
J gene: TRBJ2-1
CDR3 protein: CAWRTSGRNEQFF

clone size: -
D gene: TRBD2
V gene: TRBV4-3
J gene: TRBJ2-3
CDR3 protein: CASSQVGGAITDTQYF

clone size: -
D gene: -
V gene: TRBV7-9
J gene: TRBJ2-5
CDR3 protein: CASSLSGPQYF

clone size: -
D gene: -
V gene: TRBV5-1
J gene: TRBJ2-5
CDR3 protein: CASSRGVTQETQYF

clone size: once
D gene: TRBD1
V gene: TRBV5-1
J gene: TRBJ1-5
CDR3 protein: CASSFTGGGQPQHF

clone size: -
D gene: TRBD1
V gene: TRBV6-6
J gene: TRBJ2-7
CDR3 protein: CASSTGQGSFF

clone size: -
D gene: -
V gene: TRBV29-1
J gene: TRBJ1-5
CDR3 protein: CSVKSGGFGNQPQHF

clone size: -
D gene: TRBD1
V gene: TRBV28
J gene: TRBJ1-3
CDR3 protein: CASSRGPLGNTIYF

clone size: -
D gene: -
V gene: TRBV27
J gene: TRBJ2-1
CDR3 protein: CASSRPPPSWSDYNEQFF

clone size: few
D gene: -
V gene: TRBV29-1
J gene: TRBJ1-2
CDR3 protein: CSEFLNYGYTF

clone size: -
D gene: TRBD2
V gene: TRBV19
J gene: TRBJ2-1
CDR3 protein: CASSFGLAGGRNEQFF

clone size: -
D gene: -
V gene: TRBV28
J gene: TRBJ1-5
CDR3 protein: CASSLSGSRGQPQHF

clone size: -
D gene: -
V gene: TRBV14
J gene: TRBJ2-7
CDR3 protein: CASSPQWSGRTSSYEQYF

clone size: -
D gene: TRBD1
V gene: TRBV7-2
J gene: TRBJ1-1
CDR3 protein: CASSQNRGRNTEAFF

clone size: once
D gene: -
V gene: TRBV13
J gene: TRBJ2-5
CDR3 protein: CASSSRGPLQETQYF

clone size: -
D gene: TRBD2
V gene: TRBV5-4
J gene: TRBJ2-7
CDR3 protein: CASSPRGRQGEQYF

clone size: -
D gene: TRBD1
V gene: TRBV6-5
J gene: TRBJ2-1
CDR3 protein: CASSPGTGLNNEQFF

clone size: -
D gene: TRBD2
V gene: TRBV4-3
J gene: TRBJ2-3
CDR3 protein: CASSQDGGSGTSDTQYF

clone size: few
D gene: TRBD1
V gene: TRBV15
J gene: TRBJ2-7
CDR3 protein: CATSRGGDRGPSYEQYF

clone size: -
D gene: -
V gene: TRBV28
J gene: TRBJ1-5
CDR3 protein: CASNSLNQPQHF

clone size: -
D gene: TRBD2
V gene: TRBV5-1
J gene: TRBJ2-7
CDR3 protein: CASSLTAGGPYEQYF

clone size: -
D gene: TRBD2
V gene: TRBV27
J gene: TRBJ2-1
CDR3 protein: CASASGKIDEQFF

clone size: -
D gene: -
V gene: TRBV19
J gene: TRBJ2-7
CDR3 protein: CASSSIVDYEQYF

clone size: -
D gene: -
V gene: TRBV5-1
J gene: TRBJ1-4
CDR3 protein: CASSLRSRRFNEKLFF

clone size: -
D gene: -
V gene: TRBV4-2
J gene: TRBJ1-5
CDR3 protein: CASSISPRGHQPQHF

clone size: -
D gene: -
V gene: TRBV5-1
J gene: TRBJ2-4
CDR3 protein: CASSLVRGDLITRSIQYF

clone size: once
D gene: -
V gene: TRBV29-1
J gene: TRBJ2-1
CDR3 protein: CSAPREGFSYNEQFF

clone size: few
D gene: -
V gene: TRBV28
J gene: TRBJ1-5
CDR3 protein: CASSRRGPNQPQHF

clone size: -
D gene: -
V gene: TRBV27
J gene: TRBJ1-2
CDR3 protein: CASSSLLIRDKGHYGYTF

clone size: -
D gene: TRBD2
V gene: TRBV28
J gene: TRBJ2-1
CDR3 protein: CASSPGGTYNEQFF

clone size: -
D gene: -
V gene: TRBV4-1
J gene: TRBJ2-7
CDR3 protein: CASSQGALPSYEQYF

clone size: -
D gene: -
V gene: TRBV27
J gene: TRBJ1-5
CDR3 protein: CASSPTGEGGQPQHF

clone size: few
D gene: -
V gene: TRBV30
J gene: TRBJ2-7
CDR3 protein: CAWRGDKYEQYF

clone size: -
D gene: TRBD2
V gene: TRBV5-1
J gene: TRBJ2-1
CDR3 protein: CASSYGTSGAGEQFF

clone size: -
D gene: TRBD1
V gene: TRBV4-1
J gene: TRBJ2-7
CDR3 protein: CASSQLQGAPYEQYF

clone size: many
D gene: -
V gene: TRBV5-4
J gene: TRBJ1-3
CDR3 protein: CASSLMGGRGNTIYF

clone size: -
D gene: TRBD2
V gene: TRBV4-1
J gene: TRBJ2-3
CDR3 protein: CASTTGGRAEDTQYF

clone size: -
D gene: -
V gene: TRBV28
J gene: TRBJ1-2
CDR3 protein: CASSLRGYGYTF

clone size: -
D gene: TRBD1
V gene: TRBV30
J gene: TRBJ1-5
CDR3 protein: CAWKGQGASNKPQHF

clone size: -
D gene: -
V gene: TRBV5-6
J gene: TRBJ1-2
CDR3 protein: CASSETGLANYGYTF

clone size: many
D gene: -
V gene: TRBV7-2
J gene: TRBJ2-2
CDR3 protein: CASSFSWNTGELFF

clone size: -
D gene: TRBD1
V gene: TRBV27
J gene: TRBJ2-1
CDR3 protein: CASTRFGTVFNEQFF

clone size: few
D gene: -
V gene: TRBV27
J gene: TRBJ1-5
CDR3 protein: CASSLRQGNQPQHF

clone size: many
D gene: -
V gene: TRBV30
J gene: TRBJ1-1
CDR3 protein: CAWSVPSPSGNTEAFF

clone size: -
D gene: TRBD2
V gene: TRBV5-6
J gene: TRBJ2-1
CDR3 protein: CASSLGTGGPHNEQFF

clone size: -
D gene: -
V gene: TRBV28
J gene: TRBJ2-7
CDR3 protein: CASSSLEGAREQYF

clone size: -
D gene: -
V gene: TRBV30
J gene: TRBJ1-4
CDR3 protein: CAWMGPAGKLFF

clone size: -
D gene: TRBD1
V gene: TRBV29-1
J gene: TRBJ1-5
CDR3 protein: CSAQTGGGGQPQHF

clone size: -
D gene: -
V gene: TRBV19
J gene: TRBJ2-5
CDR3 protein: CASKGVGAGADQETQYF

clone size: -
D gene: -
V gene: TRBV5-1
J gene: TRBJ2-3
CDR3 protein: CASSLGGVTDTQYF

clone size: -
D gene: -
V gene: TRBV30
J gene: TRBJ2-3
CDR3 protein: CAWSVRGSTDTQYF